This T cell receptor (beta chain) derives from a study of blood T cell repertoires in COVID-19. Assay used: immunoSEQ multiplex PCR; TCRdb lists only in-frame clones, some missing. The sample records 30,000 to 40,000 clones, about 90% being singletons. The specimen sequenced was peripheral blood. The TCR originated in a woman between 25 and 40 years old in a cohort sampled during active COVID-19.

CDR3 bases: TGCGCCAGCAGTGCCAAAGGGGAAGATACGCAGTATTTT. This codes for CASSAKGEDTQYF. The chain links TRBV5-1 to TRBJ2-3, with D tentatively TRBD1 (5 bases). V lost 5 bases, J lost 5 bases, and 12 bases lay in between. The CDR3 runs 13 residues. Germline V lookup: CDR1 SGHRS, CDR2 YFSETQ. Full variable domain (missing parts from reference TRBV5-1 and TRBJ2-3): KAGVTQTPRYLIKTRGQQVTLSCSPISGHRSVSWYQQTPGQGLQFLFEYFSETQRNKGNFPGRFSGRQFSNSRSEMNVSTLELGDSALYLCASSAKGEDTQYFGPGTRLTVL.